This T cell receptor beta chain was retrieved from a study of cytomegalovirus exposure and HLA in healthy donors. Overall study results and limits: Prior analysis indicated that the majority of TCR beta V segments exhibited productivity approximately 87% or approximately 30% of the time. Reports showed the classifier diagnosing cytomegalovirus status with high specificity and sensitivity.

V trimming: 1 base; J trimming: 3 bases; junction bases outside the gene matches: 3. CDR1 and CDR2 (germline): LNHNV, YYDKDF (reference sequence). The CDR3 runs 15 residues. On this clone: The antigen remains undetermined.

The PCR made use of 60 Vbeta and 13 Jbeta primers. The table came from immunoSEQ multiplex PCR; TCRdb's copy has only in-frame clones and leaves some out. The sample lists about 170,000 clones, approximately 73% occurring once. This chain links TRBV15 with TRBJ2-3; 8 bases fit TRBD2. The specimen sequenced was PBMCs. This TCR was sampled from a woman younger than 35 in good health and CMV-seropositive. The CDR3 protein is CATSRAGGLTDTQYF. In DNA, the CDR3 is TGTGCCACCAGCAGAGCGGGGGGGCTTACAGATACGCAGTATTTT.